This record concerns one T cell receptor beta chain sequence. Antigen unknown. The PCR employed 60 Vbeta primers together with 13 Jbeta primers. Using immunoSEQ multiplex PCR, the repertoire was profiled, and TCRdb retains in-frame clones only, with some absent. This table holds about 230,000 clones, about 83% found once. This specimen comes from a study of cytomegalovirus exposure and HLA in healthy donors. V lost 3 bases, J lost 1 base, and 6 bases stayed unmatched. The CDR3 contains 16 residues. Looked up from germline, CDR1 is MNHEY and CDR2 is SMNVEV (reference sequence). Whole-study results and caveats: CMV serostatus was the sole immune exposure data available. A missense variant in DCLRE1C was later tied to TCR beta V- and J-gene trimming. Among TCR beta chains, those listed as cytomegalovirus-associated numbered roughly 150. Across all donors, roughly uniform sequencing depth was an assumption of the presence/absence analyses.

This TCR came from a human donor in good health. The chain combines TRBV27 with TRBJ2-4, with TRBD1 identical over 7 bases. The sample consisted of PBMCs. CDR3 residues: CASSLYRGEAKNIQYF. In DNA, the CDR3 is TGTGCCAGCAGTTTGTACAGGGGCGAGGCCAAAAACATTCAGTACTTC.